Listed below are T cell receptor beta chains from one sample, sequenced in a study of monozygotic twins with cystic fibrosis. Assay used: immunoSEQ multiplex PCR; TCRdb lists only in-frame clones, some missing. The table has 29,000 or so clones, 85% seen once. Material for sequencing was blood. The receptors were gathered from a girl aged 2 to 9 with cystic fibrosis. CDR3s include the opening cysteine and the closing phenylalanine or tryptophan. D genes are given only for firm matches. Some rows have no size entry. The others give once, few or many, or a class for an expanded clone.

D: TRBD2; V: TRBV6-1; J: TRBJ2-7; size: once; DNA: TGTGCCAGCAGTTCTCAGGGACTAGCGCCCTACGAGCAGTACTTC; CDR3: CASSSQGLAPYEQYF
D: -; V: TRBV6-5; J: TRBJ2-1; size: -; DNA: TGTGCCAGCAGTCCGACTTCCTACAATGAGCAGTTCTTC; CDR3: CASSPTSYNEQFF
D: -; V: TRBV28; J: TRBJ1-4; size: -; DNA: TGTGCCAGCAGTTTAAACAGGGAAGTCGAAAAACTGTTTTTT; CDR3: CASSLNREVEKLFF
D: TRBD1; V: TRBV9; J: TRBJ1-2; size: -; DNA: TGTGCCAGCAGCGTAGGGAGGGGACAGGGCCTCTATGGCTACACCTTC; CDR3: CASSVGRGQGLYGYTF
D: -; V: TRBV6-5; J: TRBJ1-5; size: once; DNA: TGTGCCAGCAGTCGCGACAGTCACAATCAGCCCCAGCATTTT; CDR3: CASSRDSHNQPQHF
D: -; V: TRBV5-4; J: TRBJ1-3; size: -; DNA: TGTGCCAGCAGTCCGGGACCGAACTCTGGAAACACCATATATTTT; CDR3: CASSPGPNSGNTIYF
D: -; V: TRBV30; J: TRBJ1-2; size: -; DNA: TGTGCCTGGAGTGTTTCGGCCTATGGCTACACCTTC; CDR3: CAWSVSAYGYTF
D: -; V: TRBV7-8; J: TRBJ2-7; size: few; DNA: TGTGCCAGCAGCTTAGAGGGAGGCGTCGCAGAGCAGTACTTC; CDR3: CASSLEGGVAEQYF
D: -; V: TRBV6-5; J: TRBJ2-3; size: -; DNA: TGTGCCAGCAGGGGGACTGAGACAGATACGCAGTATTTT; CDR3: CASRGTETDTQYF
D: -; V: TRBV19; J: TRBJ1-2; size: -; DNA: TGTGCCAGTAGTATCGGCAGGGGCTATGGCTACACCTTC; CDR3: CASSIGRGYGYTF
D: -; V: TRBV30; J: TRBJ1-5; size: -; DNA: TGTGCCTGGAGTGGAACCAGGCTTAGCAATCAGCCCCAGCATTTT; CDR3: CAWSGTRLSNQPQHF
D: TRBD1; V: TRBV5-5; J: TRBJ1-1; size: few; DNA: TGTGCCAGCATCCCCAGGGGGGGTGCCAACACTGAAGCTTTCTTT; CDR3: CASIPRGGANTEAFF
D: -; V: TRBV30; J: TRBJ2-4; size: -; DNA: TGTGCCTGGAGTGTTAAAGGTCAGGGTCGGGCCAAAAACATTCAGTACTTC; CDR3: CAWSVKGQGRAKNIQYF
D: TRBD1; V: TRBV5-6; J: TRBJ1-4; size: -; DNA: TGTGCCAGCAGTGAACAGGGGGCAATAGGTGAAAAACTGTTTTTT; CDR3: CASSEQGAIGEKLFF
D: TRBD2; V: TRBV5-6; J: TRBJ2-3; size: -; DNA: TGTGCCAGCACCCCGGGACTAGTCACAGATACGCAGTATTTT; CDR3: CASTPGLVTDTQYF
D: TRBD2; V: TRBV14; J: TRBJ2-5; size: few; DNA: TGTGCCAGCAGCCTGCAACTAGCGGGCCAAGAGACCCAGTACTTC; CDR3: CASSLQLAGQETQYF
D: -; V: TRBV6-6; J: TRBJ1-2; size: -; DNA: TGTGCCAGCAGGGACAGCGACTATGGCTACACCTTC; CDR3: CASRDSDYGYTF
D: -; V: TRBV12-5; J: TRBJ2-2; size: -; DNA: TGTGCTAGTGGTTTGGTACCGGTAGCAACCAACACCGGGGAGCTGTTTTTT; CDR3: CASGLVPVATNTGELFF
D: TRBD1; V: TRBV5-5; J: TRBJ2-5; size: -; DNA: TGTGCCAGCAGCTTGATGAGGGGGCGGGAGACCCAGTACTTC; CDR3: CASSLMRGRETQYF
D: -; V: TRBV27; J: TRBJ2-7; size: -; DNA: TGTGCCAGCAGCATGAATACTGCCTACGAGCAGTACTTC; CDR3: CASSMNTAYEQYF
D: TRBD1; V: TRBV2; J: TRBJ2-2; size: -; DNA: TGTGCCAGTCGGAGGACAGGGTCTACCGGGGAGCTGTTTTTT; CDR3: CASRRTGSTGELFF
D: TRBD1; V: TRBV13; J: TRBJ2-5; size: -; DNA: TGTGCCAGCAGCTCACTCGGGACAGAAGAGACCCAGTACTTC; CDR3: CASSSLGTEETQYF
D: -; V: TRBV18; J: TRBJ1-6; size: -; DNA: TGTGCCAGCTCACCACTTAGGGGAAATAATTCACCCCTCCACTTT; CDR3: CASSPLRGNNSPLHF
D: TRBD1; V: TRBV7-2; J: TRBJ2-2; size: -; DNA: TGTGCCAGCAGCTTAGTGGGCAGGGGGCGACCCGGGGAGCTGTTTTTT; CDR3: CASSLVGRGRPGELFF
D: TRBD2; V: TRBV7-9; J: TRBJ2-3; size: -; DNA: TGTGCCAGCAGCTTAGGCGGGAGAGGCACAGATACGCAGTATTTT; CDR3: CASSLGGRGTDTQYF
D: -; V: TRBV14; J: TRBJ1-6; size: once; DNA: TGTGCCAGCAGCCAAGGGGGGGGAGCCTCACCCCTCCACTTT; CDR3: CASSQGGGASPLHF
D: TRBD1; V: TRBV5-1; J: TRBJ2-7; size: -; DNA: TGCGCCAGCAGCAGGACAGGGGCCCTCTCCTACGAGCAGTACTTC; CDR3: CASSRTGALSYEQYF
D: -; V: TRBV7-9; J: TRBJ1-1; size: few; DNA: TGTGCCAGCAGCTTTTCAGGTACGTTGAACACTGAAGCTTTCTTT; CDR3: CASSFSGTLNTEAFF
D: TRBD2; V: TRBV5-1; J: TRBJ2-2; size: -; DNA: TGCGCCAGCAGCTCCGATCCGGGACTAGATAACACCGGGGAGCTGTTTTTT; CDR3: CASSSDPGLDNTGELFF
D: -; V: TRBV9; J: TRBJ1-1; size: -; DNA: TGTGCCAGCAGCGTGGGAGGGAAGAACACTGAAGCTTTCTTT; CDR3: CASSVGGKNTEAFF
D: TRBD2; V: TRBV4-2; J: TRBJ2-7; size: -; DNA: TGTGCCAGCAGTCAGGAGCGGGAGGGCTCCTACGAGCAGTACTTC; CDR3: CASSQEREGSYEQYF
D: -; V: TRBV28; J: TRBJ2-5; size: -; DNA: TGTGCCAGCAGCATCCGGGGACTCTTCCAAGAGACCCAGTACTTC; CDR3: CASSIRGLFQETQYF